These 28 T cell receptor beta chains were sequenced from one sample in a study of post-analysis software for immune sequencing data. No antigens are known for them. Regarding the study as a whole: Patients carried a handful of TRBV segments more frequently than controls did, and TRBV5-6, TRBV5-1 and TRBV20-1 were among them.

Unique molecular identifiers featured in each of the TCR beta cDNA libraries. TCRdb processed the PCR reads anew with MiXCR; each CDR3 protein has one entry. This table holds more than 500,000 distinct CDR3 sequences, around a third found once. The sample consisted of blood. The receptors come from a girl aged 2 to 17 with multiple sclerosis.

V gene TRBV2 combines with J gene TRBJ1-5; 8 nucleotides line up with TRBD1. V was pared by 6 bases and J by 9 bases, with 7 bases of the junction left unmatched. Germline CDR1 and CDR2: SNHLY and FYNNEI. CDR3 length equals 13 residues. The CDR3 reads CASSLLTGGPQHF. The CDR3 DNA sequence: TGTGCCAGCAGCCTATTAACAGGGGGGCCCCAGCATTTT.

This clonotype was observed a few times. The chain uses TRBV5-5 and TRBJ1-2, with a possible D match to TRBD1 (5 bases). Germline CDR1 reads SGHKS; CDR2 reads YYEKEE (reference sequence). This CDR3 has 13 residues. V was trimmed by 4 bases and J by 1 base, leaving 8 bases between them. The CDR3 region is CASSPDINYGYTF. CDR3 nucleotides: TGTGCCAGCAGCCCGGACATTAACTATGGCTACACCTTC.

The chain combines TRBV5-1 with TRBJ1-1; 7 bases match TRBD1. Germline V lookup: CDR1 SGHRS, CDR2 YFSETQ. There are 15 residues in the CDR3. The junction had 4 bases not matched to a gene; V was cut back by 2 bases and J by 0 bases. This CDR3 reads CASSFLDRLNTEAFF. As DNA, the CDR3 is TGCGCCAGCAGCTTCTTGGACAGGTTGAACACTGAAGCTTTCTTT.

This clonotype has more than one count but fewer than ten. The CDR3 loop reads CASSRKGGAPYEQYF. CDR3 in DNA: TGTGCCAGCAGCCGTAAGGGGGGGGCCCCCTACGAGCAGTACTTC. The chain combines TRBV7-2 with TRBJ2-5; perhaps TRBD2 as D (7 bases). The tail of the sequence fits TRBJ2-7 better, so the J call may be wrong. The CDR3 totals 15 residues. CDR1 and CDR2 from the germline V gene are SGHTA and FQGNSA.

J is TRBJ2-5 and V is TRBV5-6, with D uncertain. This CDR3 is built from 11 residues. From germline, CDR1 is SGHDT and CDR2 YYEEEE. The V end was cut by 0 bases, the J end by 10 bases, with 7 bases between. The CDR3 coding sequence is TGTGCCAGCAGCTTGGACCAGGACCAGTACTTC. Its translation is CASSLDQDQYF.

V is TRBV20-1 and J is TRBJ2-4, with D possibly TRBD1 on 6 matching bases. The CDR3 consists of 13 residues. V lost 5 bases, J lost 6 bases, and 14 bases lay in between. Looked up from germline, CDR1 is DFQATT and CDR2 is SNEGSKA (reference sequence). CDR3 nucleotides: TGCAGTGCTGTCCGGGACACAGCAAACATTCAGTACTTC. Translated: CSAVRDTANIQYF.

V usage is TRBV4-1 and J usage is TRBJ1-4; D is unclear. The CDR3 has 13 residues. V was clipped by 2 bases and J by 10 bases, with 11 bases between them. Germline V gives CDR1 MGHRA, CDR2 YSYEKL. CDR3 sequence (DNA): TGCGCCAGCAGCCAATTTAGGGTTGGAAAACTGTTTTTT. Its translation is CASSQFRVGKLFF.

This clonotype was picked up a small number of times. The chain joins TRBV4-2 to TRBJ1-3; D uncertain. The CDR3 extends over 15 amino acids. From germline, CDR1 is LGHNA and CDR2 YNFKEQ. Between the trimmed V and J ends, which lost 0 bases and 3 bases, there was a span of 9 bases. CDR3 coding DNA: TGTGCCAGCAGCCAAGACCCCCTGGTTGGAAACACCATATATTTT. Amino acid sequence: CASSQDPLVGNTIYF.

This clonotype has more than one count but fewer than ten. V gene TRBV20-1 combines with J gene TRBJ2-5; no clear D. The CDR3 totals 15 residues. Germline CDR1 is DFQATT and CDR2 is SNEGSKA (reference sequence). Between the trimmed V and J ends, which lost 2 bases and 5 bases, there was a span of 18 bases. The CDR3 is CSARRATAVEETQYF. DNA for the CDR3: TGCAGTGCTAGACGGGCGACGGCCGTTGAGGAGACCCAGTACTTC.

This chain links TRBV13 with TRBJ2-5; 7 nucleotides line up with TRBD1. V lost 0 bases and J lost 11; bases outside the gene matches: 9. In germline, CDR1 is PRHDT, CDR2 FYEKMQ (reference sequence). This CDR3 is built from 14 residues. The CDR3 nucleotides read TGTGCCAGCAGCTTAGGGGACAGGAGCGCGGAGCAGTACTTC. Its translation is CASSLGDRSAEQYF.

This clonotype was counted a few times. V and J are TRBV3-1 and TRBJ2-1, with 10 nucleotides matching TRBD2. This CDR3 has 15 amino acids. The germline gives CDR1 LGHDT, CDR2 YNNKEL (reference sequence). V was clipped by 6 bases and J by 4 bases; unmatched bases: 6. Here the CDR3 reads CASRFSGGPYNEQFF. The CDR3 nucleotides are TGTGCCAGCAGGTTTAGCGGGGGGCCATACAATGAGCAGTTCTTC.

V and J are TRBV5-8 and TRBJ1-6; 7 positions match TRBD1. CDR1 and CDR2 from the germline V gene are SGHTS and YDEGEE. V shed 7 bases, J shed 8 bases, and the junction held 9 bases outside the gene matches. The CDR3 contains 14 residues. This CDR3 is CASGVTGVDSPLHF. CDR3 DNA: TGTGCCAGCGGGGTCACAGGGGTTGATTCACCCCTCCACTTT. Full variable domain (rest looked up from reference TRBV5-8 and TRBJ1-6): EAGVTQSPTHLIKTRGQQATLRCSPISGHTSVYWYQQALGLGLQFLLWYDEGEERNRGNFPPRFSGRQFPNYSSELNVNALELEDSALYLCASGVTGVDSPLHFGNGTRLTVT.

This clonotype has a handful of counts. The gene calls are TRBV29-1 and TRBJ1-2; the D gene is possibly TRBD1 (5 bases). CDR1 SQVTM and CDR2 ANQGSEA come from the germline V gene. Between the trimmed V and J ends, which lost 7 bases and 7 bases, there was a span of 16 bases. The CDR3 runs to 12 residues. The CDR3 nucleotides are TGCAGCGCCCTCAGGGCGGTAGGTGGCTACACCTTC. It codes for CSALRAVGGYTF.

With respect to this clonotype: The junction and the germline gene differ at one end; a read error may be behind it. Here the CDR3 DNA reads TGTGTCAGCAAGTACTCAGATACGCAGTATTTT. As protein: CVSKYSDTQYF. The V call is TRBV2, the J call TRBJ2-3; no definite D call. The CDR3 is 11 amino acids. Germline CDR1 is SNHLY and CDR2 is FYNNEI.

This clonotype was detected ten times or more. The chain is built from TRBV7-9 and TRBJ2-7; TRBD2 is a possible D gene (5 bases). The CDR3 sequence is 14 residues long. The V gene lost 2 bases and the J gene lost 7 bases, with 15 bases spanning the gap. Germline values: CDR1 SEHNR, CDR2 FQNEAQ (reference sequence). The CDR3 bases are TGTGCCAGCAGCTTATCCAGCCGGGGTCGGGAGCAGTACTTC. It specifies CASSLSSRGREQYF.

The CDR3 bases are TGCAGTATGACAGGCGAGAGGGAAAAACTGTTTTTT. Protein product: CSMTGEREKLFF. This chain links TRBV20-1 with TRBJ1-4; D possibly corresponds to TRBD1 (6 bases). V was trimmed by 8 bases and J by 8 bases, leaving 15 bases between them. CDR3 length: 12 amino acids. The V gene's germline CDR1 is DFQATT and CDR2 SNEGSKA (reference sequence).

The V call is TRBV20-1, the J call TRBJ2-4, with D hard to call. Germline lookup yields CDR1 DFQATT and CDR2 SNEGSKA (reference sequence). The length of the CDR3 is 15 residues. Deletions cut 0 bases from V and 0 bases from J, with 9 bases between. The CDR3 loop reads CSARDRSLAKNIQYF. In DNA, the CDR3 is TGCAGTGCTAGAGATCGGTCTCTAGCCAAAAACATTCAGTACTTC.

This clonotype appeared a few times. V usage is TRBV29-1 and J usage is TRBJ2-1; 9 nucleotides match TRBD1. The CDR3 runs to 16 residues. Germline loops: CDR1 SQVTM, CDR2 ANQGSEA. J was trimmed by 2 bases and V by 3 bases; bases with no gene match: 8. CDR3 in amino acids: CSVEGARQGAYNEQFF. In nucleotides, the CDR3 is TGCAGCGTTGAGGGGGCCCGACAGGGGGCCTACAATGAGCAGTTCTTC.

This clonotype was found many times. The rearrangement links TRBV4-1 to TRBJ1-2, with TRBD1 identical over 7 bases. V gave up 1 base and J gave up 4 bases; unmatched junction bases: 3. The CDR3 runs 14 residues. Germline V CDR1 and CDR2: MGHRA, YSYEKL. In DNA, the CDR3 is TGCGCCAGCAGCCAAGGGTCAGGGGGCTATGGCTACACCTTC. Residues: CASSQGSGGYGYTF.

This clonotype was observed a few times. V and J are TRBV5-8 and TRBJ2-7, with 8 bases matching TRBD1. The germline V gene encodes CDR1 SGHTS and CDR2 YDEGEE. CDR3 length: 16 residues. The J segment lost 2 bases and the V segment lost 0 bases, leaving 7 bases of the junction unmatched. CDR3 nucleotide sequence: TGTGCCAGCAGCTTGGCCGGGACAGGTTACCCCTACGAGCAGTACTTC. It encodes CASSLAGTGYPYEQYF.

This clonotype was detected a few times. The rearrangement uses TRBV6-5 and TRBJ2-5; D is uncertain. CDR1 MNHEY and CDR2 SVGAGI come from the germline V gene. With 0 bases removed from V and 0 bases from J, the gap between germline ends came to 14 bases. The CDR3 contains 17 residues. CDR3 sequence reads: CASSYSMGDGYQETQYF. CDR3 DNA: TGTGCCAGCAGTTACTCGATGGGCGACGGTTACCAAGAGACCCAGTACTTC.

The chain couples TRBV6-5 to TRBJ2-5; D is uncertain. Deletions cut 2 bases from V and 5 bases from J, with 18 bases between. CDR3 length: 16 residues. The germline V gene encodes CDR1 MNHEY and CDR2 SVGAGI. CDR3 region: CASSYRSTLRWETQYF. CDR3 bases: TGTGCCAGCAGTTACCGTTCCACGCTTCGGTGGGAGACCCAGTACTTC.

This clonotype came up many times. V and J are TRBV27 and TRBJ2-5; 9 bases are shared with TRBD1. Germline-derived CDR1 and CDR2 are MNHEY and SMNVEV (reference sequence). CDR3 size: 16 residues. J lost 4 bases, V lost 2 bases, and 8 bases had no gene match. The CDR3 coding sequence is TGTGCCAGCAGTTTAGCCGCCTTGGGACAGGGAGAGACCCAGTACTTC. This encodes CASSLAALGQGETQYF.

This clonotype was seen a few times. This chain uses TRBV7-2 with TRBJ2-1; D unresolved. There are 13 residues in the CDR3. V lost 3 bases, J lost 6 bases, and 9 bases lay in between. The germline V gene encodes CDR1 SGHTA and CDR2 FQGNSA. CDR3 bases: TGTGCCAGCAGCTTCAATGGGGTCAATGAGCAGTTCTTC. Its translation is CASSFNGVNEQFF.

The chain links TRBV18 to TRBJ2-5, with 12 bases identical to TRBD1. The J call is in doubt because the DNA end fits TRBJ2-7 better. Germline CDR1 reads KGHSH; CDR2 reads LQKENI. The CDR3 covers 15 residues. The DNA for the CDR3 is TGTGCCAGCTCACCTCTGGGACAGGGGGCCCACGAGCAGTACTTC. Translated: CASSPLGQGAHEQYF.

This clonotype appeared a few times. This chain joins TRBV20-1 and TRBJ2-4, with 8 nucleotides matching TRBD1. The CDR3 totals 12 residues. Germline V gives CDR1 DFQATT, CDR2 SNEGSKA (reference sequence). The DNA of the CDR3 is TGCGCGGGACAGGATACTTTGGACATTCAGTACTTC. Its translation is CAGQDTLDIQYF.

The V gene is TRBV12-3 or TRBV12-4, the J gene TRBJ2-1, with TRBD1 identical over 11 bases. Germline trimming cut 6 bases from V and 6 bases from J; bases unmatched to any gene: 7. This CDR3 is built from 15 residues. The CDR3 nucleotides read TGTGCCAGCAGGAACCGGGACAGGGGGTCCAATGAGCAGTTCTTC. Its translation: CASRNRDRGSNEQFF.

This clonotype was picked up a small number of times. The chain joins TRBV20-1 to TRBJ1-2; the D is unclear. The CDR3 length is 14 residues. Trimming left V 0 bases short and J 6 bases short, with 14 bases between. Germline V gene sequence: CDR1 DFQATT, CDR2 SNEGSKA (reference sequence). CDR3 in DNA: TGCAGTGCTAGAGAATTGGGGTCTACGGATGGCTACACCTTC. It specifies CSARELGSTDGYTF.